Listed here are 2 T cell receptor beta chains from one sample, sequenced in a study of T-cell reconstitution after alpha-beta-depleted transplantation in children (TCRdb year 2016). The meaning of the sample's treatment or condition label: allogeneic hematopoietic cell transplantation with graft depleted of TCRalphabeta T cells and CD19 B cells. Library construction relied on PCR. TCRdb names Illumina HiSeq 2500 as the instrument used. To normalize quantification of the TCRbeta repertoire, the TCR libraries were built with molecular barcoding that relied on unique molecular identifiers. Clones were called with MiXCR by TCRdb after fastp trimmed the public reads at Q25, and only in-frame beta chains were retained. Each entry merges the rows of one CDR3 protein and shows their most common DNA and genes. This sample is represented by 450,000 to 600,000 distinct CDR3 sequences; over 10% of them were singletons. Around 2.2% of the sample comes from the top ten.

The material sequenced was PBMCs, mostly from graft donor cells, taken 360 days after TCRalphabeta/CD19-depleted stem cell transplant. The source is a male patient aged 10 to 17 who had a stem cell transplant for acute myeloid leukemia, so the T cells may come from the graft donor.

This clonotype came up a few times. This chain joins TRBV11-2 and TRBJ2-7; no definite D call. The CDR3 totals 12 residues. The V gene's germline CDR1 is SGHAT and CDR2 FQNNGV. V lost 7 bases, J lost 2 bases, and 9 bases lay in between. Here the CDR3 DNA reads TGTGCCAGCATCGGACGACCCTACGAGCAGTACTTC. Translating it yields CASIGRPYEQYF.

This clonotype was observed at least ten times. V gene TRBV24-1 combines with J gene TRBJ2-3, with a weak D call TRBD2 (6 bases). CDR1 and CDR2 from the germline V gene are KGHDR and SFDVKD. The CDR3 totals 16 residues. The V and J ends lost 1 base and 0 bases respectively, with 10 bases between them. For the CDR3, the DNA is TGTGCCACCAGTGATTTCCCAGGGACTAGCACAGATACGCAGTATTTT. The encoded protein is CATSDFPGTSTDTQYF.